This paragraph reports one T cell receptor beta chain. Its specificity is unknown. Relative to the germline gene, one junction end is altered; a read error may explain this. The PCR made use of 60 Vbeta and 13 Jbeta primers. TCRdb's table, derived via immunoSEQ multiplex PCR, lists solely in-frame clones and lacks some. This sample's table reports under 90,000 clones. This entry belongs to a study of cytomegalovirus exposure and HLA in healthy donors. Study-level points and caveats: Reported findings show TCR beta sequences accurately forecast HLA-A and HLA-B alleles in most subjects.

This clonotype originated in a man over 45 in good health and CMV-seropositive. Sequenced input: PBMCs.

The CDR3 DNA is TGTGCCAGCAGTTACGCAGGACAGGGGCGACCTGAAAGACTGTTTTTT. Protein sequence: CASSYAGQGRPERLFF. This chain joins TRBV6-5 and TRBJ1-4; the match to TRBD1 covers 9 bases. The CDR3 runs 16 residues. The germline V gene has CDR1 MNHEY and CDR2 SVGAGI.